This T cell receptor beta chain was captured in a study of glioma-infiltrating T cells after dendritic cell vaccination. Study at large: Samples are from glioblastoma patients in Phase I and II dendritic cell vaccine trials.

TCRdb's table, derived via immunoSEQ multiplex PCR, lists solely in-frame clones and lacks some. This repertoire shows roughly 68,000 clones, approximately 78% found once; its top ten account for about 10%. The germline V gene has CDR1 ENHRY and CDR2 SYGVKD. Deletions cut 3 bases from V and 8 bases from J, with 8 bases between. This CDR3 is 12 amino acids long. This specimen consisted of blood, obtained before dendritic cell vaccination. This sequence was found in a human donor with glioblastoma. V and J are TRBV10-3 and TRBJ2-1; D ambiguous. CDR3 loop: CAISELGHEQFF. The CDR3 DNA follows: TGTGCCATCAGTGAATTGGGCCATGAGCAGTTCTTC.